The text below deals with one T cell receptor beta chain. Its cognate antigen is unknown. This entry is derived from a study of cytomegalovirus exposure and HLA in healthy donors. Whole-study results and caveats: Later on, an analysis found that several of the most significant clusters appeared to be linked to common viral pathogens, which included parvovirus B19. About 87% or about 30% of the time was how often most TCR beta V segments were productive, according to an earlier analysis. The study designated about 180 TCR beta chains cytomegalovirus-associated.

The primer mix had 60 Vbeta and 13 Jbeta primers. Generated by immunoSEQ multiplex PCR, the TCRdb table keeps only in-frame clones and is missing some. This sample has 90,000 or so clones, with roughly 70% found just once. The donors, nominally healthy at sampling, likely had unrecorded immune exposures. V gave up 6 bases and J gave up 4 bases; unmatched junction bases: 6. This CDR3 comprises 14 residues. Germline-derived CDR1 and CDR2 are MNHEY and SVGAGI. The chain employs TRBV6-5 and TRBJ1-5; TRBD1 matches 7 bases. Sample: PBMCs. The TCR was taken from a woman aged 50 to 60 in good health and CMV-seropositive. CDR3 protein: CASSPGTVNQPQHF. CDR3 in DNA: TGTGCCAGCAGCCCCGGGACAGTTAATCAGCCCCAGCATTTT.